The subject of this entry is one T cell receptor (beta chain). Its antigen is unknown. It has no much larger one-base neighbor in the sample; base qualities were not kept. The data were obtained in a study of patients and donors after allogeneic stem cell transplantation (dated by TCRdb to the early 2020s). V loses 0 bases, J loses 4 bases, and the germline ends lie 7 bases apart. The CDR3 runs 14 residues from the cysteine to the phenylalanine. Only the CDR3 portion is preserved as DNA: 42 bases, with reading frame beginning at the first base. CDR1 and CDR2 are read off the germline V gene as SGHRS and YFSETQ. The method was RT-PCR. Sequencing relied on a NextSeq 550. In-frame beta chains were kept once TCRdb had trimmed the public reads at Q25 with fastp and called clones with MiXCR. When rows share a CDR3 protein, they turn into one entry using the most common DNA and genes. In all, the sample holds 200,000 to 250,000 distinct CDR3 sequences, and roughly an eighth of those were seen once. The ten largest clones represent approximately 10% of the sample.

The source is a human donor who was either an allogeneic HSCT recipient or a stem cell or donor lymphocyte infusion donor (not recorded which). It is not recorded whose cells these are; they may come from a transplant donor. The chain links TRBV5-1 with TRBJ2-2, with a tentative D gene TRBD1 over 6 matching bases. Sequenced material: blood, either unsorted or a sorted T cell fraction (not recorded which). The CDR3 protein is CASSLAGATGELFF. The sequence in DNA is TGCGCCAGCAGCTTGGCAGGGGCCACCGGGGAGCTGTTTTTT.